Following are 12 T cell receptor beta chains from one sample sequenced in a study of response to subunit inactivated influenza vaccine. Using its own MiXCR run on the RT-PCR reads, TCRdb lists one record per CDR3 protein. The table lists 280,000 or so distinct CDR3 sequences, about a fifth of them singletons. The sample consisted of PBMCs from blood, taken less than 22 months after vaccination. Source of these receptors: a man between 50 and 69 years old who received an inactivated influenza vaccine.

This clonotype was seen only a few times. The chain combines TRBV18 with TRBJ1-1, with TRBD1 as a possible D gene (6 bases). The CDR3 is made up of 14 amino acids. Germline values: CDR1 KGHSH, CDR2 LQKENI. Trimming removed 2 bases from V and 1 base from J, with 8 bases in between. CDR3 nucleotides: TGTGCCAGCTCACCATCGACAGGGAACACTGAAGCTTTCTTT. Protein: CASSPSTGNTEAFF.

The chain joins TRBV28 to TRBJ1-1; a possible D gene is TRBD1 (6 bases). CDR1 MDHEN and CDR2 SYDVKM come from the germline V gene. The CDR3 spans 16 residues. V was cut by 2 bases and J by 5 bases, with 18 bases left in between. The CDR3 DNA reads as TGTGCCAGCAGTTTACGGGGGCACAGCCATTATACTGAAGCTTTCTTT. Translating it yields CASSLRGHSHYTEAFF.

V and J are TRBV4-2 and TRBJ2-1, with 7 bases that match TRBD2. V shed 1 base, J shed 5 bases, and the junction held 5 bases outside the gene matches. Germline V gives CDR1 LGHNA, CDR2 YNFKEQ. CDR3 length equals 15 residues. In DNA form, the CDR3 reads TGTGCCAGCAGCCAAGTCGTCCTAGCGGACAATGAGCAGTTCTTC. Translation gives CASSQVVLADNEQFF.

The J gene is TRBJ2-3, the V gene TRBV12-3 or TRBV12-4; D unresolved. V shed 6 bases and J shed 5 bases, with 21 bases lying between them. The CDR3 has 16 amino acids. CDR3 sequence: CASRSRPGISGDTQYF. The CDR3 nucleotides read TGTGCCAGCAGGTCGAGGCCAGGTATTAGTGGAGATACGCAGTATTTT.

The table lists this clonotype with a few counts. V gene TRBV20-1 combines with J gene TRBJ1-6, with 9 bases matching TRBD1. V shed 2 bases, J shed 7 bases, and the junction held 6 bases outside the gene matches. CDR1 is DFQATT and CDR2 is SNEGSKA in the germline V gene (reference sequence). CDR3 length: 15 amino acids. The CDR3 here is CSARKQGAGNSPLHF. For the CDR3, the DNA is TGCAGTGCTAGAAAACAGGGGGCAGGGAATTCACCCCTCCACTTT.

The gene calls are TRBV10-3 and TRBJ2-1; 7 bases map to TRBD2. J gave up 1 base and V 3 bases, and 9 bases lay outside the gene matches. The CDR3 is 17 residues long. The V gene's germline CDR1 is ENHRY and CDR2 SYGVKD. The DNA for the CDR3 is TGTGCCATCAGTGATATCGAGCGGGGACGATCCTACAATGAGCAGTTCTTC. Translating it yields CAISDIERGRSYNEQFF.

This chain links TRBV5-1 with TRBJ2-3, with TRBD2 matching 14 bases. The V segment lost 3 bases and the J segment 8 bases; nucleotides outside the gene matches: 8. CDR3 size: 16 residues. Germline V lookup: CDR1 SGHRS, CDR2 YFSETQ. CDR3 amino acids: CASSWTSGGPDRTQYF. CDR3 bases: TGCGCCAGCAGCTGGACTAGCGGGGGGCCCGACCGTACGCAGTATTTT.

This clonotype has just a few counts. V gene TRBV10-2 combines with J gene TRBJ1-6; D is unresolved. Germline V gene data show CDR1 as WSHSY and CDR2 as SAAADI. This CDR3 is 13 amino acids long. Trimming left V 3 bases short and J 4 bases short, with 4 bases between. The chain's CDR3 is CASSDHYNSPLHF. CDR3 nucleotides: TGCGCCAGCAGTGACCATTATAATTCACCCCTCCACTTT.

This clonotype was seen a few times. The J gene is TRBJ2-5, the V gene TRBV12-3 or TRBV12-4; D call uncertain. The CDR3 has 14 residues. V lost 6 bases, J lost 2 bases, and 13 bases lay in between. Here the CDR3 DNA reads TGTGCCAGCAGGGGCATTGGAGCACAAGAGACCCAGTACTTC. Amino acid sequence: CASRGIGAQETQYF.

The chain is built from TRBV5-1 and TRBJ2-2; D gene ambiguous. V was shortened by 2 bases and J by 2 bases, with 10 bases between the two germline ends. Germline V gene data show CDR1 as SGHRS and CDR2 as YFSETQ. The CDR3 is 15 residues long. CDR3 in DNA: TGCGCCAGCAGCTTCGGCCAGATCAACACCGGGGAGCTGTTTTTT. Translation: CASSFGQINTGELFF.

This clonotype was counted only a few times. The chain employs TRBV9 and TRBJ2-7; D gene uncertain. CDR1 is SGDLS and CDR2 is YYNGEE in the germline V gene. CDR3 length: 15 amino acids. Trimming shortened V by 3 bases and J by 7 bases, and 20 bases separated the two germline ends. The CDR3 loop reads CASSAKSDALGEQYF. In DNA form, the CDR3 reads TGTGCCAGCAGCGCAAAATCGGACGCCCTGGGAGAGCAGTACTTC.

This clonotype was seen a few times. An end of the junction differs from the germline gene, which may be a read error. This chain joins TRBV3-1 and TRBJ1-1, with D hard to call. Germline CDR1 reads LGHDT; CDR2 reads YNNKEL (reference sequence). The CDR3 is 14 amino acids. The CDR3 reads CASTQRGENTEAFF. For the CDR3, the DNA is TGTGCCAGCACCCAAAGAGGTGAAAACACTGAAGCTTTCTTT.